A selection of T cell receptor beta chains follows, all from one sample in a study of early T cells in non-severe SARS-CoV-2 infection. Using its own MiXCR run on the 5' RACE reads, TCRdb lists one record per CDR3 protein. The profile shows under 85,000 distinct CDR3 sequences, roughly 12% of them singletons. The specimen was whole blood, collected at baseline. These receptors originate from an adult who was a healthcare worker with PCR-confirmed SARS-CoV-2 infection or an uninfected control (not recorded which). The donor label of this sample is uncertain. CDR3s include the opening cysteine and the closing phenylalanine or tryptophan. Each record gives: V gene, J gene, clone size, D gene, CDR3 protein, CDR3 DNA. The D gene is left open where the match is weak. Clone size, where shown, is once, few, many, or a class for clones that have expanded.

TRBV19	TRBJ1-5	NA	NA	CLPEVLGNQPQHF	TGTCTCCCTGAGGTTCTGGGCAATCAGCCCCAGCATTTT
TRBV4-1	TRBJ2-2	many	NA	CASSPWDLNTGELFF	TGCGCCAGCAGCCCATGGGACCTTAACACCGGGGAGCTGTTTTTT
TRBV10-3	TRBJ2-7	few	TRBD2	CAISNSGASYEQYF	TGTGCCATCAGTAATAGCGGGGCCTCCTACGAGCAGTACTTC
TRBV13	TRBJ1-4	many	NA	CASRRTGEATNEKLFF	TGTGCCAGCAGACGAACAGGAGAAGCAACTAATGAAAAACTGTTTTTT
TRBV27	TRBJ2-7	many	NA	CASRRGGTYEQYF	TGTGCCTCCCGAAGAGGGGGGACTTACGAGCAGTACTTC
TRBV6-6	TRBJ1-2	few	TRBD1	CASTIGQGNYGYTF	TGTGCCAGCACCATTGGACAGGGGAACTATGGCTACACCTTC
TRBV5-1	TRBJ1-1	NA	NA	CASSSEGRVGSTEAFF	TGCGCCAGCAGCTCTGAAGGCAGGGTTGGATCCACTGAAGCTTTCTTT
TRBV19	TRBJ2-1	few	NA	CASRKGHSYNEQFF	TGTGCCAGTCGGAAGGGGCATTCCTACAATGAGCAGTTCTTC
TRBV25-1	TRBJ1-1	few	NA	CASSDHSRNTEAFF	TGTGCCAGCAGTGATCACTCGAGGAACACTGAAGCTTTCTTT
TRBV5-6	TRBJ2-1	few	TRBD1	CASSYGTGFPNEQFF	TGTGCCAGCAGCTACGGGACAGGGTTCCCCAATGAGCAGTTCTTC
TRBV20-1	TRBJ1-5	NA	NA	CSASRSQGNQPQHF	TGCAGTGCTTCCCGTTCACAGGGAAATCAGCCCCAGCATTTT
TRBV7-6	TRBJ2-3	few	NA	CASSLAATSMGTNTQYF	TGTGCCAGCAGCTTAGCGGCGACTAGTATGGGCACAAATACGCAGTATTTT
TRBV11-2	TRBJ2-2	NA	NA	CASSLLPYTGELFF	TGTGCCAGCAGCTTACTACCCTACACCGGGGAGCTGTTTTTT
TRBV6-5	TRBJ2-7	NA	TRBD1	CASSWDSSSYEQYF	TGTGCCAGCAGTTGGGACAGTTCTAGCTACGAGCAGTACTTC
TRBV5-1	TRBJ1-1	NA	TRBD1	CASSLAGTANTEAFF	TGCGCCAGCAGCTTGGCCGGGACAGCGAACACTGAAGCTTTCTTT
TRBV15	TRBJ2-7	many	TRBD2	CATSREGGTGEQYF	TGTGCCACCAGCAGAGAGGGAGGGACCGGAGAGCAGTACTTC
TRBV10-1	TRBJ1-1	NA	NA	CASSDGGGGTEAFF	TGCGCCAGCAGTGATGGCGGGGGAGGAACTGAAGCTTTCTTT
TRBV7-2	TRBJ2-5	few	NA	CASSLRGPQETQYF	TGTGCCAGCAGCCTACGGGGGCCCCAAGAGACCCAGTACTTC
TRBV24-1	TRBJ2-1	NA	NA	CATSESAYNEQFF	TGTGCCACCAGTGAGTCGGCCTACAATGAGCAGTTCTTC
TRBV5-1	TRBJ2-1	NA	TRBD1	CASSLGTGRQTYNEQFF	TGCGCCAGCAGCTTAGGGACAGGGAGACAGACCTACAATGAGCAGTTCTTC
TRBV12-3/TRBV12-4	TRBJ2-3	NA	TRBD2	CAIKQEGTSGTDTQYF	TGTGCCATCAAACAAGAGGGGACTAGCGGCACAGATACGCAGTATTTT
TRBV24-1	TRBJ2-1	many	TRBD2	CATSLSSGGDKQFF	TGTGCCACCAGTCTCTCTAGCGGGGGAGATAAGCAGTTCTTC
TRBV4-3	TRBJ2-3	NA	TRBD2	CASSRRSGLSTDTQYF	TGCGCCAGCAGCCGAAGATCGGGACTATCCACAGATACGCAGTATTTT
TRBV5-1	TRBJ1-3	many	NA	CASSLDLAGNTIYF	TGCGCCAGCAGCTTGGATCTGGCGGGAAACACCATATATTTT
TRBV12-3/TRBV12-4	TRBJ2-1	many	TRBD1	CATTGDEQFF	TGTGCCACCACAGGGGATGAGCAGTTCTTC
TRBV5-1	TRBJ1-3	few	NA	CASSLLSGSGNTIYF	TGCGCCAGCAGCTTGTTGTCGGGATCTGGAAACACCATATATTTT
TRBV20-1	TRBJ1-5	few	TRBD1	CSASPEQGGNQPQHF	TGCAGTGCTAGCCCTGAACAGGGGGGCAATCAGCCCCAGCATTTT
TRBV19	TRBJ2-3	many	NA	CASSLPLGSPDTQYF	TGTGCCAGTAGCTTACCACTTGGAAGTCCAGATACGCAGTATTTT
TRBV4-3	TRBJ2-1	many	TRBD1	CASSRGTGSYNEQFF	TGCGCCAGCAGCCGCGGGACAGGGAGCTACAATGAGCAGTTCTTC
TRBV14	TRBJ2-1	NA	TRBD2	CASSKGKVFTSGRYNEQFF	TGTGCCAGCAGCAAAGGCAAAGTGTTTACTAGCGGTAGATACAATGAGCAGTTCTTC
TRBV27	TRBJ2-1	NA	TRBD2	CASSFISGVSYNEQFF	TGTGCCAGCAGTTTTATTAGCGGGGTCTCCTACAATGAGCAGTTCTTC
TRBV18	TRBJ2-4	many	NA	CASSPPYYDNIQYF	TGTGCCAGCTCACCCCCCTATTATGATAACATTCAGTACTTC
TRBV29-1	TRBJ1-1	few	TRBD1	CSAGTGGLPNTEAFF	TGCAGCGCCGGGACAGGGGGACTTCCGAACACTGAAGCTTTCTTT
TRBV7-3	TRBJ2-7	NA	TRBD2	CASSSGTSTDEQYF	TGTGCCAGCAGCTCCGGGACTAGCACAGACGAGCAGTACTTC
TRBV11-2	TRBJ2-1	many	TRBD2	CASSLATSGGDEQFF	TGTGCCAGCAGCTTAGCGACTAGCGGGGGCGATGAGCAGTTCTTC
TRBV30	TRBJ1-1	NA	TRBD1	CAHDRGWSSTEAFF	TGTGCCCATGACAGGGGTTGGAGTAGCACTGAAGCTTTCTTT
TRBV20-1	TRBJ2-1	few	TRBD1	CSARTGGKKHEQFF	TGCAGTGCTCGGACAGGGGGCAAGAAGCATGAGCAGTTCTTC
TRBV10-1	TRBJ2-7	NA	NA	CASSDGTTGYEQYF	TGCGCCAGCAGTGACGGGACAACCGGCTACGAGCAGTACTTC
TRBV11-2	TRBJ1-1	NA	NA	CASSPLPEMLSGGAFF	TGTGCCAGCAGCCCTTTACCTGAAATGCTTTCTGGTGGGGCTTTCTTT
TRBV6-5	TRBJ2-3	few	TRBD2	CASSYSSSGLAGPNTDTQYF	TGTGCCAGCAGTTACTCCTCCTCGGGACTAGCGGGGCCCAACACAGATACGCAGTATTTT
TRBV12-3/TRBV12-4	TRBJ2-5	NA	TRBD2	CASSLAGGPKTQYF	TGTGCCAGCAGTCTAGCGGGGGGGCCGAAGACCCAGTACTTC
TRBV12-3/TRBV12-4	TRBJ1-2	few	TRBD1	CASSPGQGFYGYTF	TGTGCCAGCAGTCCCGGACAGGGTTTCTATGGCTACACCTTC
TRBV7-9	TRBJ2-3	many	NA	CASSFSDTQYF	TGTGCCAGCAGCTTTTCAGATACGCAGTATTTT
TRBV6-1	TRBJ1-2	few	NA	CASSEAPDRLYGYTF	TGTGCCAGCAGTGAAGCCCCCGACAGGCTCTATGGCTACACCTTC
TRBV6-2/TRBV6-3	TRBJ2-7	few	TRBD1	CASSYRRDRITYEQYF	TGTGCCAGCAGTTACCGCCGGGACAGGATCACCTACGAGCAGTACTTC
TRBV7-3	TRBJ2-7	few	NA	CASSSGPSPTYEQYF	TGTGCCAGCAGCTCGGGTCCCTCCCCCACCTACGAGCAGTACTTC
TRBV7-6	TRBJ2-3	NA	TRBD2	CASSSLGLAGSTDTQYF	TGTGCCAGCAGCTCGCTGGGACTAGCGGGGAGCACAGATACGCAGTATTTT
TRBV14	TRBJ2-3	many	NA	CASSPSGVTDTQYF	TGTGCCAGCAGCCCATCGGGGGTCACAGATACGCAGTATTTT
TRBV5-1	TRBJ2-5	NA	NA	CASSMAPDSETQYF	TGCGCCAGCAGCATGGCCCCAGACTCCGAGACCCAGTACTTC
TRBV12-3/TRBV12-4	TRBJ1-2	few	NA	CASSFNRPADHYGYTF	TGTGCCAGCAGTTTTAACCGTCCGGCAGACCACTATGGCTACACCTTC
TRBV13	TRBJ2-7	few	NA	CASSLRRTTYEQYF	TGTGCCAGCAGCTTAAGACGGACCACCTACGAGCAGTACTTC
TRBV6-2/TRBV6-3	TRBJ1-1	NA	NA	CASSYAGADTEAFF	TGTGCCAGCAGTTACGCGGGGGCGGACACTGAAGCTTTCTTT